These 25 T cell receptor beta chains were all obtained from the same sample, sequenced in a study of CD4 and CD8 cells across lung adenocarcinoma regions. TCRdb redid the calling of the PCR reads with MiXCR, one entry per CDR3 protein. This table holds roughly 20,000 distinct CDR3 sequences, around 59% found once. The sample consisted of CD8+ T cells from the center of a lung tumor. These TCRs come from a female donor with lung adenocarcinoma. The CD4 and CD8 labels of this study may be unreliable.

As concerns this clonotype: A much larger clone sits a single nucleotide away, making a read error possible. The chain recombines TRBV27 with TRBJ2-1, with a tentative D call TRBD2 (5 bases). The J call could be wrong; TRBJ2-7 is a better fit for the DNA end. Germline V gives CDR1 MNHEY, CDR2 SMNVEV (reference sequence). This CDR3 contains 13 residues. The DNA of the CDR3 is TGTGCCAGCAGTGCTCGGACTCCCATGCAGCAGTACTTC. Translated: CASSARTPMQQYF.

In regard to this clonotype: The conserved phenylalanine or tryptophan is not found at the CDR3 terminus, so this likely reflects a read error. J is TRBJ2-5 and V is TRBV27; 10 bases align to TRBD1. The germline gives CDR1 MNHEY, CDR2 SMNVEV (reference sequence). This CDR3 spans 15 amino acids. The CDR3 region is CASSSDRGYGETQYV. The DNA of the CDR3 is TGTGCCAGCAGTTCGGACAGGGGGTATGGGGAGACGCAGTACGTC.

The CDR3, as DNA: TGTGCCAGCAGTGAAGCCGGACAGCCTTCACCCCTCCACTTT. Residues: CASSEAGQPSPLHF. V is TRBV6-1 and J is TRBJ1-6; D is perhaps TRBD1 (6 bases). CDR1 is MNHNS, CDR2 SASEGT, per germline. Trimming left V 0 bases short and J 9 bases short, with 9 bases between. The CDR3 has 14 residues.

Turning to this clonotype: A junction end diverges from the germline sequence, so it may reflect a read error. The DNA for the CDR3 is TGTGCCAGTAGTCCGCAAATCCGGGCCGGTGACGCAGAGACGCAGTACTTT. As protein: CASSPQIRAGDAETQYF. The chain couples TRBV27 to TRBJ2-3, with D uncertain. This CDR3 is built from 17 residues. Per the germline V gene, CDR1 is MNHEY and CDR2 is SMNVEV (reference sequence).

The genes are TRBV11-3 and TRBJ2-1; D not certain. This CDR3 is 15 amino acids long. The germline gives CDR1 SGHNT, CDR2 YENEEA. The V gene lost 0 bases and the J gene lost 4 bases, with 10 bases spanning the gap. The CDR3 loop is CASSLDGGEYNEQFF. The CDR3 DNA reads TGTGCCAGCAGCTTAGATGGCGGAGAATACAATGAGCAGTTCTTC.

The chain is built from TRBV25-1 and TRBJ1-4, with 7 positions matching TRBD1. Looked up from germline, CDR1 is MGHDK and CDR2 is SYGVNS. With V trimmed by 6 bases and J by 8 bases, 3 bases remained unmatched. The CDR3 totals 12 residues. DNA for the CDR3: TGTGCCAGCAGGCAGGGGGGGGAAAAACTGTTTTTT. This gives the protein CASRQGGEKLFF. Drawing the rest from reference TRBV25-1 and TRBJ1-4, the complete variable domain is EADIYQTPRYLVIGTGKKITLECSQTMGHDKMYWYQQDPGMELHLIHYSYGVNSTEKGDLSSESTVSRIRTEHFPLTLESARPSHTSQYLCASRQGGEKLFFGSGTQLSVL.

The chain joins TRBV10-1 to TRBJ2-1; 8 nucleotides align to TRBD2. The V gene end was trimmed by 2 bases and the J gene end by 6 bases; junction bases not matched to a gene: 6. This CDR3 region has 15 residues. The germline V gene has CDR1 WNHNN and CDR2 SYGVQD (reference sequence). The CDR3, as DNA: TGCGCCAGCAGTGAGGCCAGCGGGAGTCGCAATGAGCAGTTCTTC. It translates to CASSEASGSRNEQFF.

This clonotype was recorded many times. The rearrangement links TRBV6-1 to TRBJ2-7; D is possibly TRBD1 (5 bases). V lost 2 bases to trimming and J lost 3 bases, with 11 bases between them. There are 14 residues in the CDR3. In germline, CDR1 is MNHNS, CDR2 SASEGT. DNA of the CDR3: TGTGCCAGCAGTGAATGGGGCGTAGGCTACGAGCAGTACGTC. Translated, it gives CASSEWGVGYEQYV.

This clonotype was seen more than once but under ten times. The junction differs from germline at one of its ends, possibly a read error. The chain uses TRBV6-1 and TRBJ2-3, with D perhaps matching TRBD2 (6 bases). Germline V CDR1 and CDR2: MNHNS, SASEGT. This CDR3 has 13 amino acids. CDR3 protein: CATGTCAKDMQYF. CDR3 DNA: TGTGCCACGGGGACTTGCGCCAAAGATATGCAGTATTTT.

J is TRBJ2-1 and V is TRBV6-1, with a weak D call TRBD2 (6 bases). The CDR3 extends over 15 amino acids. Looked up from germline, CDR1 is MNHNS and CDR2 is SASEGT. Between the trimmed V and J ends, which lost 6 bases and 5 bases, there was a span of 17 bases. CDR3 in amino acids: CASRTPRLANNEQFF. The CDR3 DNA sequence: TGTGCCAGCAGAACTCCGCGGCTAGCGAACAATGAGCAGTTCTTC.

A note on this clonotype: The junction shows a germline mismatch at one end, possibly a read error. The V call is TRBV6-5, the J call TRBJ2-2, with a weak D call TRBD2 (5 bases). The CDR3 is 14 amino acids. Germline CDR1 is MNHEY and CDR2 is SVGAGI. The CDR3, as DNA: TGTGCCAGCAGTTCGGCTCAGCGGTCCAATGAGCTGTTCTTT. Translated, it gives CASSSAQRSNELFF.

The CDR3 is CASSESGGRTDTQYF. The CDR3 DNA reads as TGTGCCAGCAGTGAATCAGGCGGCCGCACAGATACGCAGTATTTT. The chain combines TRBV6-1 with TRBJ2-3, with unresolved D. This CDR3 contains 15 residues. Germline V gene data show CDR1 as MNHNS and CDR2 as SASEGT. The ends were cut back, 2 bases at V and 1 base at J, with 10 bases in the middle.

This clonotype came up once. The CDR3 nucleotides read TGCGCCAGGGGGCTGGGAGCCAAAAACATTCAGTACTTC. This encodes CARGLGAKNIQYF. The chain recombines TRBV10-2 with TRBJ2-4; possible D gene TRBD1, 5 bases. CDR1 is WSHSY, CDR2 SAAADI, per germline. CDR3 size: 13 residues. The ends were cut back, 9 bases at V and 0 bases at J, with 9 bases in the middle.

This clonotype appeared a single time. The junction and the germline gene differ at one end; a read error may be behind it. The chain has TRBV27 and TRBJ2-4, with 7 positions matching TRBD2. The CDR3 runs to 15 residues. Germline values: CDR1 MNHEY, CDR2 SMNVEV (reference sequence). The CDR3: CASRTGRGSKNTQYF. As DNA, the CDR3 is TGTGCCAGCCGTACGGGGCGGGGGAGCAAAAATACGCAGTACTTT.

There are a few counts of this clonotype. The CDR3 here is CASSERAGGGADTEAFF. In nucleotides, the CDR3 is TGTGCCAGCAGTGAAAGGGCGGGGGGGGGCGCGGACACTGAAGCTTTCTTT. This chain joins TRBV6-1 and TRBJ1-1; weak D call: TRBD1 (6 bases). CDR3 size: 17 residues. Germline CDR1 is MNHNS and CDR2 is SASEGT. The V end lost 2 bases, the J end lost 3 bases, and 19 bases lay between the germline ends.

This sequence joins TRBV6-1 and TRBJ2-3; D is tentatively TRBD1 or TRBD2 (6 bases each). The closer fit of TRBJ2-7 to the DNA end suggests the J call may be wrong. The CDR3 extends over 14 amino acids. Per germline, CDR1 MNHNS and CDR2 SASEGT. The CDR3 DNA reads TGTGCCAGCAGGAGCGGGCGGGACCAGGGGACGCAGTACTTC. This encodes CASRSGRDQGTQYF.

The chain links TRBV4-1 to TRBJ2-1, with D uncertain. CDR3 length equals 14 residues. V was pared by 2 bases and J by 13 bases, with 18 bases between. Germline values: CDR1 MGHRA, CDR2 YSYEKL. The CDR3 protein is CASSQRPSDETQFF. DNA of the CDR3: TGCGCCAGCAGCCAAAGGCCTAGTGATGAGACCCAGTTCTTC.

The genes are TRBV6-1 and TRBJ1-2, with D possibly TRBD1 on 5 matching bases. Germline CDR1 reads MNHNS; CDR2 reads SASEGT. There are 18 residues in the CDR3. Trimming removed 2 bases at V and 5 bases at J, with 24 bases between. This chain's CDR3 is CASSEQGSRSKNPYGYTF. In DNA form, the CDR3 reads TGTGCCAGCAGTGAACAGGGAAGCCGGTCCAAAAACCCTTATGGCTACACCTTC.

The chain recombines TRBV3-1 with TRBJ1-5; D remains unclear. The CDR3 covers 14 residues. CDR1 and CDR2 from the germline V gene are LGHDT and YNNKEL (reference sequence). The V end lost 1 base, the J end lost 3 bases, and 7 bases lay between the germline ends. The CDR3, as DNA: TGTGCCAGCAGCCAAGGGGCCTTCAATCAGCCCCAGCATTTT. Its protein is CASSQGAFNQPQHF.

This clonotype was counted a single time. At one end the junction does not follow the germline gene, possibly because of a read error. This rearrangement joins TRBV27 to TRBJ2-5, with TRBD2 matching 8 bases. TRBJ2-3 explains the end of the DNA better; the J call may be wrong. Germline V gene lookup returns CDR1 MNHEY and CDR2 SMNVEV (reference sequence). This CDR3 region has 15 residues. The CDR3: CAGARGDCATETQYF. The CDR3 region has the DNA TGTGCCGGGGCGCGGGGGGACTGTGCCACAGAGACGCAGTATTTT.

This chain links TRBV6-1 with TRBJ1-2; D ambiguous. V dropped 6 bases and J dropped 4 bases, with 9 bases sitting between them. Germline assignment: CDR1 MNHNS and CDR2 SASEGT. The CDR3 has 12 residues. CDR3 in DNA: TGTGCCAGCAGGCCCGGAGGCTATGGCTACACCTTC. It translates to CASRPGGYGYTF.

V usage is TRBV6-1 and J usage is TRBJ2-5; D call uncertain. CDR1 and CDR2 from the germline V gene are MNHNS and SASEGT. CDR3 size: 14 residues. Trimming pared 11 bases from V and 8 bases from J, leaving 24 bases between. The CDR3 protein is CAALGPGDRDTQYF. In nucleotides, the CDR3 is TGTGCCGCCCTGGGCCCCGGTGACCGAGACACCCAGTACTTC.

The chain carries TRBV7-9 and TRBJ2-1; 9 positions match TRBD2. CDR1 and CDR2 from the germline V gene are SEHNR and FQNEAQ (reference sequence). The CDR3 extends over 14 amino acids. V shed 5 bases, J shed 11 bases, and the junction held 10 bases outside the gene matches. The CDR3 coding sequence is TGTGCCAGCAGCGCCCCTAGCGGGGTAAATCAGCAGTTCTTC. Encoded protein: CASSAPSGVNQQFF.

V is TRBV6-1 and J is TRBJ2-1, with TRBD2 matching over 8 bases. The CDR3 runs 15 residues. V lost 8 bases to trimming and J lost 1 base; unmatched junction nucleotides: 7. CDR1 and CDR2 (germline): MNHNS, SASEGT. The CDR3 nucleotides are TGTGCCAGCGTATCACTAGCGGAATCCTACAATGAGCAGTTCTTC. Protein: CASVSLAESYNEQFF.

This clonotype was seen more than once but under ten times. A much more abundant neighbour one base away suggests this may be a read error. CDR3: CASSLQRVGPYNEQYF. The CDR3 nucleotides are TGTGCCAGCAGCCTCCAAAGGGTTGGACCCTACAATGAGCAGTACTTC. The chain joins TRBV6-2 or TRBV6-3 to TRBJ2-5; unclear D gene. Trimming removed 6 bases at V and 11 bases at J, with 28 bases between. Germline V lookup: CDR1 MNHEY, CDR2 SVGEGT. The CDR3 spans 16 residues.